The 19 T cell receptor beta chains below were found in one sample sequenced in a study of vaccination and CD4 T cells after COVID-19. As for treatment: approximately nine-day PBMC culture with coronavirus spike peptide pools or control peptides (ViraFEST assay). Sequencing of cultured CD4+ T cell DNA used the Oncomine TCR Beta short-read assay. MiXCR, applied by TCRdb to the PCR reads, yields one record per CDR3 protein. The sample lists approximately 8,100 distinct CDR3 sequences, 51% occurring once. The antigens of these receptors remain unknown. Sequencing used CD4+ T cells from blood, cultured in vitro. The receptors originated from a human donor who had recovered from COVID-19.

The V call is TRBV5-4, the J call TRBJ2-1; TRBD2 agrees at 13 bases. The junction had 6 bases not matched to a gene; V was cut back by 1 base and J by 11 bases. The CDR3 has 15 amino acids. Germline loops: CDR1 SGHNT, CDR2 YYREEE (reference sequence). The CDR3 here is CASSLTLAGGIKQFF. CDR3 nucleotides: TGTGCCAGCAGCTTGACACTAGCGGGGGGGATTAAGCAGTTCTTC.

The genes are TRBV7-2 and TRBJ2-3, with 10 bases lining up with TRBD2. This CDR3 spans 17 amino acids. The germline CDR1 and CDR2 sequences are SGHTA and FQGNSA. After removal of 5 bases from V and 6 bases from J, the junction contained 14 bases not matched to a gene. The CDR3 spells CASSRLLTSGPGDTQYF. The CDR3 DNA is TGTGCCAGCAGCCGCCTACTGACTAGCGGGCCCGGGGATACGCAGTATTTT.

The V call is TRBV12-5, the J call TRBJ1-2; D might be TRBD1 (6 bases). The CDR3 is 14 residues long. Trimming took 2 bases from V and 7 from J, leaving 14 bases between them. Looked up from germline, CDR1 is LGHNT and CDR2 is FRNRAP. The CDR3 nucleotides read TGTGCTAGTGGTTTGTTCTTACAGGGAGGTGGCTACACCTTC. Encoded protein: CASGLFLQGGGYTF.

This rearrangement joins TRBV18 to TRBJ2-7; no firm D call. This CDR3 has 13 residues. Germline lookup yields CDR1 KGHSH and CDR2 LQKENI. Trimming took 2 bases from V and 12 from J, leaving 17 bases between them. The CDR3 bases are TGTGCCAGCTCACCAAAATCCGGTTGGAATCTGTACTTC. Residues: CASSPKSGWNLYF. Combining the CDR3 with reference TRBV18 and TRBJ2-7 gives the whole variable domain NAGVMQNPRHLVRRRGQEARLRCSPMKGHSHVYWYRQLPEEGLKFMVYLQKENIIDESGMPKERFSAEFPKEGPSILRIQQVVRGDSAAYFCASSPKSGWNLYFGPGTRLTVT.

The CDR3 region is CASSSETGVSYTF. CDR3 sequence (DNA): TGTGCCAGCAGCAGCGAGACTGGTGTTAGCTACACCTTC. The chain recombines TRBV6-1 with TRBJ1-2; D is unresolved. This CDR3 spans 13 amino acids. The V end lost 6 bases, the J end lost 9 bases, and 17 bases lay between the germline ends. CDR1 and CDR2 (germline): MNHNS, SASEGT.

In regard to this clonotype: At one of its ends the junction is not consistent with the germline gene, which may arise from a read error. In DNA, the CDR3 is TGTGCTAGCAGCTTTCTTGGGGGCACAGATACGCAGTATTTT. Its protein product is CASSFLGGTDTQYF. The rearrangement joins TRBV7-7 to TRBJ2-3; D gene ambiguous. Germline CDR1 and CDR2: SSHAT and FNYEAQ (reference sequence). The CDR3 extends over 14 amino acids. The full variable domain, in which reference TRBV7-7 and TRBJ2-3 provide the parts outside the CDR3, is GAGVSQSPRYKVTKRGQDVTLRCDPISSHATLYWYQQALGQGPEFLTYFNYEAQPDKSGLPSDRFSAERPEGSISTLTIQRTEQRDSAMYRCASSFLGGTDTQYFGPGTRLTVL.

The chain carries TRBV6-5 and TRBJ2-3; the D is unclear. Germline values: CDR1 MNHEY, CDR2 SVGAGI. The ends were cut back, 2 bases at V and 5 bases at J, with 2 bases in the middle. CDR3 length: 11 residues. CDR3 amino acids: CASSYKDTQYF. The CDR3 bases are TGTGCCAGCAGTTACAAAGATACGCAGTATTTT.

This clonotype showed up just once. The CDR3 sequence: CATSRDLGGKYF. The CDR3, as DNA: TGTGCCACCAGCAGAGATCTAGGGGGCAAGTACTTC. V is TRBV15 and J is TRBJ2-5, with 7 nucleotides matching TRBD1. The CDR3 loop spans 12 amino acids. Germline assignment: CDR1 LNHNV and CDR2 YYDKDF (reference sequence). The junction had 4 bases not matched to a gene; V was cut back by 0 bases and J by 12 bases.

The CDR3 reads CASSLRDRGGYTF. CDR3 bases: TGTGCCAGCAGCCTCCGGGACAGAGGTGGCTACACCTTC. The rearrangement links TRBV27 to TRBJ1-2; TRBD1 agrees at 7 bases. Per the germline V gene, CDR1 is MNHEY and CDR2 is SMNVEV (reference sequence). With 6 bases clipped from V and 7 bases from J, the junction kept 8 bases outside the gene matches. This CDR3 region has 13 residues.

V gene TRBV15 combines with J gene TRBJ1-2; D remains ambiguous. Trimming removed 5 bases from V and 4 bases from J, with 14 bases in between. CDR3 length: 14 residues. CDR1 and CDR2 from the germline V gene are LNHNV and YYDKDF (reference sequence). This CDR3 reads CATSSYGVSYGYTF. Here the CDR3 DNA reads TGTGCCACCAGCTCCTATGGGGTGAGCTATGGCTACACCTTC. Based on the CDR3 plus reference TRBV15 and TRBJ1-2, the full variable domain is DAMVIQNPRYQVTQFGKPVTLSCSQTLNHNVMYWYQQKSSQAPKLLFHYYDKDFNNEADTPDNFQSRRPNTSFCFLDIRSPGLGDTAMYLCATSSYGVSYGYTFGSGTRLTVV.

This clonotype turned up a few times. The rearrangement joins TRBV10-3 to TRBJ2-3; no definite D call. Trimming took off 3 bases at V and 1 base at J, with 11 bases between the two ends. The germline V gene encodes CDR1 ENHRY and CDR2 SYGVKD. The CDR3 consists of 15 residues. The CDR3 spells CAISDRSSGTDTQYF. In DNA, the CDR3 is TGTGCCATCAGTGATCGGAGTTCAGGCACAGATACGCAGTATTTT.

The genes are TRBV11-1 and TRBJ2-1; maybe TRBD1 (5 bases). The CDR3 length is 17 residues. Germline CDR1 is SGHAT and CDR2 is FQDESV (reference sequence). Trimming left V 3 bases short and J 1 base short, with 16 bases between. CDR3: CASSFRVGARSYNEQFF. CDR3 DNA sequence: TGTGCCAGCAGCTTTAGGGTTGGGGCCAGGTCCTACAATGAGCAGTTCTTC.

V is TRBV6-1 and J is TRBJ1-1; D gene unclear. Trimming took 1 base from V and 4 from J, leaving 10 bases between them. This CDR3 region has 14 residues. Germline V gives CDR1 MNHNS, CDR2 SASEGT. CDR3 nucleotides: TGTGCCAGCAGTGAAGATGGGATACGCACTGAAGCTTTCTTT. Translating it yields CASSEDGIRTEAFF.

The table lists this clonotype with a few counts. The chain employs TRBV7-8 and TRBJ2-7; D not resolved. V lost 5 bases to trimming and J lost 4 bases, with 12 bases between them. CDR3 size: 13 residues. Looked up from germline, CDR1 is SGHVS and CDR2 is FQNEAQ. DNA for the CDR3: TGTGCCAGCAGCCTATCTTTAACTTACGAGCAGTACTTC. Its protein is CASSLSLTYEQYF. The full variable domain, its missing parts supplied by reference TRBV7-8 and TRBJ2-7, is GAGVSQSPRYKVAKRGQDVALRCDPISGHVSLFWYQQALGQGPEFLTYFQNEAQLDKSGLPSDRFFAERPEGSVSTLKIQRTQQEDSAVYLCASSLSLTYEQYFGPGTRLTVT.

CDR3 DNA sequence: TGCAGTGCTATACCAGGTAGCAATCAGCCCCAGCATTTT. It is translated as CSAIPGSNQPQHF. The V call is TRBV20-1, the J call TRBJ1-5; D remains unclear. The length of the CDR3 is 13 residues. From germline, CDR1 is DFQATT and CDR2 SNEGSKA (reference sequence). Trimming cost V 4 bases and J 0 bases, with 7 bases left between them.

V usage is TRBV7-9 and J usage is TRBJ2-5, with 9 positions matching TRBD2. The CDR3 has 14 amino acids. V shed 8 bases and J 4 bases; nucleotides not matched to a gene: 8. Germline lookup yields CDR1 SEHNR and CDR2 FQNEAQ (reference sequence). The CDR3 loop reads CASSPGTSLETQYF. The CDR3 nucleotides read TGTGCCAGCTCCCCCGGGACTAGCTTAGAGACCCAGTACTTC.

V is TRBV6-4 and J is TRBJ1-2, with TRBD1 as a possible D gene (6 bases). V was pared by 1 base and J by 0 bases, with 12 bases between. The CDR3 contains 16 residues. CDR1 is MRHNA and CDR2 is SNTAGT in the germline V gene. CDR3 protein: CASSDWTEPSNYGYTF. CDR3 sequence (DNA): TGTGCCAGCAGTGACTGGACAGAACCCTCTAACTATGGCTACACCTTC.

This clonotype was recorded a few times. V and J are TRBV27 and TRBJ1-2; D is ambiguous. The CDR3 covers 14 residues. V lost 2 bases and J lost 0, with 7 bases in between. CDR1 is MNHEY and CDR2 is SMNVEV in the germline V gene (reference sequence). In DNA, the CDR3 is TGTGCCAGCAGTTTAAAGGGATCTAACTATGGCTACACCTTC. Translating gives CASSLKGSNYGYTF.

This clonotype has only one observation. CDR3 sequence reads: CASISQGASTEAFF. Written as DNA, the CDR3 is TGTGCCAGTATTTCCCAGGGGGCGAGCACTGAAGCTTTCTTT. J is TRBJ1-1 and V is TRBV19; 8 bases match TRBD1. Per the germline V gene, CDR1 is LNHDA and CDR2 is SQIVND (reference sequence). V lost 7 bases and J lost 4; bases outside the gene matches: 8. The CDR3 length is 14 residues.